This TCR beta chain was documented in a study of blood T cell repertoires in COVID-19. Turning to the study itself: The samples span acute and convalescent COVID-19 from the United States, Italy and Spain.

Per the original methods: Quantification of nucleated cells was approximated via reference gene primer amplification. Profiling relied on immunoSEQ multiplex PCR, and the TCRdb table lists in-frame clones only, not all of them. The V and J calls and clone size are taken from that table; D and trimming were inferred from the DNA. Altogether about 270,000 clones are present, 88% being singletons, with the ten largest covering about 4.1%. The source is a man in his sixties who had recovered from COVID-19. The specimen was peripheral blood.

In DNA form, the CDR3 reads TGTGCCAGCAGCCAAGATCTGGGGAGATCCTACGAGCAGTACTTC. The encoded protein is CASSQDLGRSYEQYF. The chain combines TRBV3-1 (or the pseudogene TRBV3-2) with TRBJ2-7; TRBD2 might be the D (5 bases). The germline CDR1 and CDR2 sequences are LGHDT and YNNKEL (reference sequence). Trimming shortened V by 0 bases and J by 1 base, and 10 bases separated the two germline ends. This CDR3 comprises 15 residues.